This T cell receptor (beta chain) was recorded in a study of T cells after yellow fever vaccination. Study context: The SMART-Seq v4 Ultra Low Input method served to prepare the low-cell-number fractions. Study conclusions and caveats: Booster sampling recovered most clones from primary vaccination (around 96% CD4, approximately 90% CD8).

Losses at the gene ends were 6 bases for V and 5 bases for J; bases not matched to a gene: 11. Germline loops: CDR1 MNHNS, CDR2 SASEGT. The CDR3 loop spans 15 amino acids. On this clonotype itself: Antigen unknown.

Template switching with 5'RACE generated the TCR cDNA and added a universal primer site and UMIs. Using its own MiXCR run on the 5' RACE reads, TCRdb lists one record per CDR3 protein. The sample carries about 340,000 distinct CDR3 sequences, approximately 12% recorded once. Specimen: CD4+ T cells sorted from PBMCs, collected 15 days after the yellow fever booster vaccination. The receptor's source is a man between 18 and 35 years old who received the YFV17D yellow fever vaccine. This chain uses TRBV6-1 with TRBJ1-2; 8 bases match TRBD1. CDR3: CASRAGQGSAYGYTF. The CDR3 DNA is TGTGCCAGCAGAGCCGGACAGGGATCGGCTTATGGCTACACCTTC.